The 15 T cell receptor beta chains presented below share a single source sample, sequenced in a study of OX40 agonist ivuxolimab in advanced cancers. Using immunoSEQ multiplex PCR, the repertoire was profiled, and TCRdb retains in-frame clones only, with some absent. The sample consists of 70,000 to 75,000 clones, about 79% of them appearing once. Sequenced here: CD4+ or CD8+ T cells sorted from blood, sampled in a trial of the OX40 agonist ivuxolimab. These receptors were taken from an adult with an advanced solid tumor such as melanoma, head and neck, liver or kidney cancer.

This chain joins TRBV6-1 and TRBJ1-1, with D maybe TRBD1 (6 bases). This CDR3 is 15 amino acids long. Germline CDR1 is MNHNS and CDR2 is SASEGT. Trimming removed 4 bases at V and 1 base at J, with 13 bases between. The CDR3 nucleotides read TGTGCCAGCAGTGTTAACGGACAGCCGAACACTGAAGCTTTCTTT. Translating gives CASSVNGQPNTEAFF.

The J gene is TRBJ1-2, the V gene TRBV7-2; a weak D match, TRBD1 (6 bases). The V end was cut by 5 bases, the J end by 8 bases, with 18 bases between. Germline V gene lookup returns CDR1 SGHTA and CDR2 FQGNSA. The CDR3 loop spans 14 amino acids. This chain's CDR3 is CASSPRGGREGYTF. The DNA of the CDR3 is TGTGCCAGCAGCCCCCGTGGGGGCAGGGAAGGCTACACCTTC.

The chain couples TRBV4-2 to TRBJ1-1; the D gene is possibly TRBD1 (6 bases). Germline-derived CDR1 and CDR2 are LGHNA and YNFKEQ. The length of the CDR3 is 13 residues. Trimming pared 4 bases from V and 14 bases from J, leaving 20 bases between. For the CDR3, the DNA is TGTGCCAGCAGCCTACAGGGATGGGGAGGGTCATTCTTT. It translates to CASSLQGWGGSFF.

This chain connects TRBV4-2 to TRBJ2-2; TRBD1 aligns across 12 bases. The germline CDR1 and CDR2 sequences are LGHNA and YNFKEQ. J gave up 6 bases and V 5 bases, and 7 bases lay outside the gene matches. This CDR3 has 16 residues. CDR3 loop: CASSRPGQGAAGELFF. The CDR3 DNA reads TGTGCCAGCAGCAGGCCGGGACAGGGGGCGGCCGGGGAGCTGTTTTTT.

The chain is built from TRBV18 and TRBJ1-1; D might be TRBD1 (5 bases). CDR1 is KGHSH, CDR2 LQKENI, per germline. CDR3 length: 14 amino acids. V was clipped by 6 bases and J by 0 bases, with 11 bases between them. The CDR3, as DNA: TGTGCCAGCTCGCCAGGGAAATTGAACACTGAAGCTTTCTTT. The encoded protein is CASSPGKLNTEAFF.

Concerning this clone itself: Sequence at one end of the junction differs from germline and may be a read error. The chain recombines TRBV7-7 with TRBJ1-6; possible D gene TRBD1, 6 bases. Germline V CDR1 and CDR2: SSHAT, FNYEAQ (reference sequence). The CDR3 runs 13 residues. In DNA form, the CDR3 reads TGTGCTAGCAGCCTACAGGGAGGATCACCCCTCCACTTT. This codes for CASSLQGGSPLHF.

This chain joins TRBV27 and TRBJ1-2; D unclear. Trimming took off 3 bases at V and 7 bases at J, with 9 bases between the two ends. CDR3 size: 12 residues. CDR1 and CDR2 (germline): MNHEY, SMNVEV (reference sequence). The CDR3 spells CASSFPGAGYTF. CDR3 nucleotide sequence: TGTGCCAGCAGTTTCCCGGGTGCTGGCTACACCTTC.

The chain couples TRBV6-5 to TRBJ1-3, with D unresolved. The CDR3 runs to 15 residues. In germline, CDR1 is MNHEY, CDR2 SVGAGI. The V end was cut by 5 bases, the J end by 4 bases, with 15 bases between. The CDR3 protein is CASSPSAGSGNTIYF. For the CDR3, the DNA is TGTGCCAGCAGTCCCTCGGCAGGCTCGGGAAACACCATATATTTT.

The genes are TRBV5-1 and TRBJ1-2, with no clear D. The CDR3 contains 13 residues. V lost 0 bases to trimming and J lost 3 bases, with 6 bases between them. The V gene's germline CDR1 is SGHRS and CDR2 YFSETQ. CDR3 in amino acids: CASSLALDYGYTF. The CDR3, as DNA: TGCGCCAGCAGCTTGGCCTTAGACTATGGCTACACCTTC. Using reference TRBV5-1 and TRBJ1-2 for the parts outside the CDR3, the full variable domain is KAGVTQTPRYLIKTRGQQVTLSCSPISGHRSVSWYQQTPGQGLQFLFEYFSETQRNKGNFPGRFSGRQFSNSRSEMNVSTLELGDSALYLCASSLALDYGYTFGSGTRLTVV.

This rearrangement joins TRBV7-9 to TRBJ2-4; no reliable D call. V was cut by 8 bases and J by 8 bases, with 10 bases left in between. CDR1 SEHNR and CDR2 FQNEAQ come from the germline V gene (reference sequence). This CDR3 has 11 residues. The DNA of the CDR3 is TGTGCCAGCGGTCTTCGAGACATTCAGTACTTC. Amino acids: CASGLRDIQYF.

This clone has only a few counts. CDR3 region: CASSLDRETQYF. The CDR3 DNA follows: TGCGCCAGCAGTCTCGACAGGGAGACCCAGTACTTC. The genes are TRBV4-3 and TRBJ2-5; weak D call: TRBD1 (6 bases). The ends were cut back, 6 bases at V and 5 bases at J, with 10 bases in the middle. The CDR3 has 12 amino acids. Germline loops: CDR1 LGHNA, CDR2 YSLEER.

V usage is TRBV11-2 and J usage is TRBJ2-7; 10 positions agree with TRBD2. This CDR3 has 15 residues. CDR1 is SGHAT, CDR2 FQNNGV, per germline. V shed 2 bases and J 0 bases; nucleotides not matched to a gene: 1. The CDR3 bases are TGTGCCAGCAGCTTACTAGCGGGGGTCTCCTACGAGCAGTACTTC. The encoded protein is CASSLLAGVSYEQYF.

The J gene is TRBJ2-3, the V gene TRBV5-4; D gene ambiguous. Germline-derived CDR1 and CDR2 are SGHNT and YYREEE (reference sequence). The CDR3 loop spans 12 amino acids. V lost 9 bases and J lost 2, with 10 bases in between. The CDR3 bases are TGTGCCATCCCTGGGTACACAGATACGCAGTATTTT. Translation gives CAIPGYTDTQYF.

The chain uses TRBV9 and TRBJ2-2, with TRBD2 matching 14 bases. The ends lost 4 bases at V and 6 bases at J; junction bases unmatched: 2. CDR3 size: 15 residues. Germline CDR1 is SGDLS and CDR2 is YYNGEE. The CDR3 coding sequence is TGTGCCAGCAGCCAGGGACTAGCGGGGGCCGGGGAGCTGTTTTTT. It specifies CASSQGLAGAGELFF.

The gene calls are TRBV19 and TRBJ1-4; D gene unclear. The germline V and J ends were trimmed by 0 bases and 8 bases, with 4 bases remaining between them. CDR3 length: 12 residues. Per the germline V gene, CDR1 is LNHDA and CDR2 is SQIVND (reference sequence). CDR3 DNA: TGTGCCAGTAGTATAGATGGGGAAAAACTGTTTTTT. It specifies CASSIDGEKLFF.